Listed below are T cell receptor beta chains from one sample, sequenced in a study of blood T cell repertoires in COVID-19. Assay: immunoSEQ multiplex PCR; the TCRdb copy retains only in-frame clones and omits some. Seen here are about 90,000 clones, roughly 90% observed once, and the top ten hold about 2.5%. Sequencing used peripheral blood. These receptor sequences come from a human donor with active COVID-19. The donor label of this sample is uncertain. CDR3s include the opening cysteine and the closing phenylalanine or tryptophan. D genes are given only for firm matches. Not every row has a clone size; where given, it reads once, few, many or a size class.

j_gene | v_gene | abundance | d_gene | CDR3nt | CDR3aa
TRBJ1-1 | TRBV29-1 | - | - | TGCAGCGGGAAGGGGGATCTACAGAACACTGAAGCTTTCTTT | CSGKGDLQNTEAFF
TRBJ1-5 | TRBV4-1 | - | TRBD1 | TGCGCCAGCAGCCAAACGGACAGGTTATATCAGCCCCAGCATTTT | CASSQTDRLYQPQHF
TRBJ2-7 | TRBV10-2 | - | - | TGCGCCAGCAGTGAGGTCGGTTCCGACGAGCAGTACTTC | CASSEVGSDEQYF
TRBJ2-7 | TRBV21-1 | - | - | TGTGCCAGCAGCTCCGGGGGGACAGGGCCCTACGAGCAGTACTTC | CASSSGGTGPYEQYF
TRBJ2-1 | TRBV10-3 | - | TRBD2 | TGTGCCATCAGTGAGTCTAGCGGGGGGGGCAATGAGCAGTTCTTC | CAISESSGGGNEQFF
TRBJ1-2 | TRBV28 | - | TRBD1 | TGTGCCGCCGGAGGGGACAGGGTCTATGGCTACACCTTC | CAAGGDRVYGYTF
TRBJ2-3 | TRBV10-3 | - | - | TGTGCCATCAGTGAGTCGAACGTCAGGGATCCAGATACGCAGTATTTT | CAISESNVRDPDTQYF
TRBJ2-7 | TRBV3-1/TRBV3-2 | - | TRBD2 | TGTGCCAGCAGCCATGCGCTGGGCGCGGGGGGTCTCTACGAGCAGTACTTC | CASSHALGAGGLYEQYF
TRBJ2-5 | TRBV29-1 | - | - | TGCAGCACGGGGTACCCAGGGGTCGGGGAGACCCAGTACTTC | CSTGYPGVGETQYF
TRBJ2-1 | TRBV7-2 | - | TRBD2 | TGTGCCAGCAGCGTTACCGGGACTAGAGACAATGAGCAGTTCTTC | CASSVTGTRDNEQFF
TRBJ1-5 | TRBV2 | - | TRBD1 | TGTGCCAGCAGTTCGACAGGGGGCGGCTCCATCCGCAATCAGCCCCAGCATTTT | CASSSTGGGSIRNQPQHF
TRBJ1-2 | TRBV7-8 | - | - | TGTGCCAGCAGTCACGCCGGACATACTAACTATGGCTACACCTTC | CASSHAGHTNYGYTF
TRBJ1-5 | TRBV21-1 | - | - | TGTGCCAGCAGCAAGTTTTGGACACCCTCTCAGCCCCAGCATTTT | CASSKFWTPSQPQHF
TRBJ2-2 | TRBV24-1 | - | - | TGTGCCACCAGTGACCCAAGCGGATGGAGAGGCACCGGGGAGCTGTTTTTT | CATSDPSGWRGTGELFF
TRBJ1-3 | TRBV4-1 | - | TRBD1 | TGCGCCAGCAGCCGCCTACAGGGGAAGACTGGAAACACCATATATTTT | CASSRLQGKTGNTIYF
TRBJ2-1 | TRBV13 | - | - | TGTGCCAGCAGTGCAGGGCGTCTTCACAATGAGCAGTTCTTC | CASSAGRLHNEQFF
TRBJ2-7 | TRBV4-3 | once | - | TGCGCCAGCAGCCAAAGATTGTCGGAACAGCCCTACGAGCAGTACTTC | CASSQRLSEQPYEQYF
TRBJ2-7 | TRBV6-6 | - | - | TGTGCCAGCAGTTACTTAAATGGAGAGAAAGCCTACGAGCAGTACTTC | CASSYLNGEKAYEQYF
TRBJ2-2 | TRBV7-6 | few | TRBD2 | TGTGCCAGCAGCCCCTCCCTAGCGGGAGTTGGCGGGGAGCTGTTTTTT | CASSPSLAGVGGELFF
TRBJ2-3 | TRBV9 | - | - | TGTGCCAGCAGCGCAGAGGGCTGGAGCTTTGAGGATACGCAGTATTTT | CASSAEGWSFEDTQYF
TRBJ2-3 | TRBV4-1 | - | TRBD2 | TGCGCCAGCAGCCAAGATGGGAGCGGGGGGGCGACAGATACGCAGTATTTT | CASSQDGSGGATDTQYF
TRBJ1-2 | TRBV6-5 | - | - | TGTGCCAGCAGTTACGCGTCAGGGACATTGTCCTATGGCTACACCTTC | CASSYASGTLSYGYTF
TRBJ1-1 | TRBV6-2/TRBV6-3 | - | TRBD1 | TGTGCCAGCAGTTACGAGTCGGGACAGGCGATGAACACTGAAGCTTTCTTT | CASSYESGQAMNTEAFF
TRBJ2-1 | TRBV15 | - | - | TGTGCCACCAGCAGAGATCTGGGGGGTGGATACAATGAGCAGTTCTTC | CATSRDLGGGYNEQFF
TRBJ1-1 | TRBV4-1 | - | TRBD1 | TGCGCCAGCAGCCGGCCGACAGGGGGGAGAAATACTGAAGCTTTCTTT | CASSRPTGGRNTEAFF
TRBJ1-5 | TRBV7-2 | - | TRBD1 | TGTGCCAGCAGCCTAGCCTTTGGGACAGGGGGTCGACCCCAGCATTTT | CASSLAFGTGGRPQHF
TRBJ2-7 | TRBV7-8 | medium-sized | - | TGTGCCAGCAGCTTAGCGGGGCGCCAACTAAGCCACGAGCAGTACTTC | CASSLAGRQLSHEQYF
TRBJ1-2 | TRBV27 | - | - | TGTGCCAGCAGTTTAAGGTGGGGGCACTATGGCTACACCTTC | CASSLRWGHYGYTF
TRBJ1-5 | TRBV10-1 | - | - | TGCGCCAGCAGTGAGTCAAGGAGAGCACAGGGACCAAATCAGCCCCAGCATTTT | CASSESRRAQGPNQPQHF
TRBJ1-2 | TRBV24-1 | - | TRBD1 | TGTGCCACCAGTGACCCACAGGGGGCCTATGGCTACACCTTC | CATSDPQGAYGYTF
TRBJ2-5 | TRBV9 | - | - | TGTGCCAGCAGCCCCGGTACGGCAGGGGCCCAGTACTTC | CASSPGTAGAQYF
TRBJ2-1 | TRBV24-1 | - | TRBD1 | TGTGCCACCAGTGATTTTGAGAACAGGGGCGGCAATGAGCAGTTCTTC | CATSDFENRGGNEQFF
TRBJ2-1 | TRBV9 | - | - | TGTGCCAGCAGCGTAGGAGGGAACAATGAGCAGTTCTTC | CASSVGGNNEQFF
TRBJ2-7 | TRBV5-6 | - | - | TGTGCCAGCAGCCTATTATTCTCCTGGGAGCAGTACTTC | CASSLLFSWEQYF
TRBJ2-7 | TRBV3-1/TRBV3-2 | once | - | TGTGCCAGCAGCCATCCGTCAGGGATTTACGAGCAGTACTTC | CASSHPSGIYEQYF
TRBJ1-6 | TRBV6-5 | once | - | TGTGCCAGCACCCCTAGGGGTCAGGGTTATTCACCCCTCCACTTT | CASTPRGQGYSPLHF
TRBJ1-1 | TRBV7-9 | few | - | TGTGCCAGCAGTTTAACCGGGGCTGAAGCTTTCTTT | CASSLTGAEAFF
TRBJ2-1 | TRBV20-1 | - | TRBD1 | TGCAGTGCTAGTCAGGGGGTTATTGAGCAGTTCTTC | CSASQGVIEQFF
TRBJ1-1 | TRBV14 | - | - | TGTGCCAGCAGCCAACTTTCCGGGGGCACTGAAGCTTTCTTT | CASSQLSGGTEAFF
TRBJ2-7 | TRBV9 | - | - | TGTGCCAGCAGCGCCGGGACAAATACCTACGAGCAGTACTTC | CASSAGTNTYEQYF
TRBJ2-7 | TRBV9 | - | - | TGTGCCAGCAGCGTAGGTATCAGGGATAACTACGAGCAGTACTTC | CASSVGIRDNYEQYF
TRBJ1-1 | TRBV7-2 | - | - | TGTGCCAGCAGCCCACATGGAGGTGGTCTGGACACTGAAGCTTTCTTT | CASSPHGGGLDTEAFF
TRBJ1-4 | TRBV7-2 | - | - | TGTGCCAGCAGCCTACAGGCAACTAATGAAAAACTGTTTTTT | CASSLQATNEKLFF
TRBJ2-6 | TRBV5-1 | - | TRBD1 | TGCGCCAGCAGCTTGGCCAGCTCGGGACAGGGCAACGTCCTGACTTTC | CASSLASSGQGNVLTF
TRBJ1-2 | TRBV4-2 | - | - | TGTGCCAGCAGCCAATCAAACGAAGCGACCACAATACCCACCTTC | CASSQSNEATTIPTF
TRBJ1-1 | TRBV5-1 | once | - | TGCGCCAGCAGCTTGACCGGGGGCACTGAAGCTTTCTTT | CASSLTGGTEAFF
TRBJ1-4 | TRBV2 | - | - | TGTGCCAGCAGGTCCGGGGCAACTAATGAAAAACTGTTTTTT | CASRSGATNEKLFF
TRBJ1-1 | TRBV7-9 | once | TRBD1 | TGTGCCAGCAGCGCCCGACAGGGGAAGGAAGCTTTCTTT | CASSARQGKEAFF
TRBJ1-2 | TRBV7-2 | once | - | TGTGCCAGCAGCTTAAACAGTATATATGGCTACACCTTC | CASSLNSIYGYTF
TRBJ2-3 | TRBV6-4 | - | TRBD2 | TGTGCCAGCAGTGCCAGCGGGGGGGTCGGAGATACGCAGTATTTT | CASSASGGVGDTQYF
TRBJ1-5 | TRBV2 | - | - | TGTGCCAGCACGGGGGGGGAGTATAGCAATCAGCCCCAGCATTTT | CASTGGEYSNQPQHF